This T cell receptor (beta chain) was retrieved from a study of CD8 T cells in ankylosing spondylitis. The germline V and J ends were trimmed by 3 bases and 3 bases, with 9 bases remaining between them. Germline assignment: CDR1 MNHNS and CDR2 SASEGT. The CDR3 covers 13 residues. In making TCR beta libraries, quantitative 5'-RACE with molecular barcodes was used. Each CDR3 protein gets one entry after TCRdb re-called the 5' RACE reads with MiXCR. The sample consists of about 360,000 distinct CDR3 sequences, roughly 22% of them appearing once. This sequence was found in a male donor with ankylosing spondylitis or in good health (not recorded which). Source material: blood, either unsorted or a sorted T cell fraction (not recorded which). The chain carries TRBV6-1 and TRBJ2-7; tentatively, D is TRBD1 or TRBD2 (5 bases each). The CDR3: CASSEWGFYEQYF. The CDR3 region has the DNA TGTGCCAGCAGTGAGTGGGGGTTCTACGAGCAGTACTTC.